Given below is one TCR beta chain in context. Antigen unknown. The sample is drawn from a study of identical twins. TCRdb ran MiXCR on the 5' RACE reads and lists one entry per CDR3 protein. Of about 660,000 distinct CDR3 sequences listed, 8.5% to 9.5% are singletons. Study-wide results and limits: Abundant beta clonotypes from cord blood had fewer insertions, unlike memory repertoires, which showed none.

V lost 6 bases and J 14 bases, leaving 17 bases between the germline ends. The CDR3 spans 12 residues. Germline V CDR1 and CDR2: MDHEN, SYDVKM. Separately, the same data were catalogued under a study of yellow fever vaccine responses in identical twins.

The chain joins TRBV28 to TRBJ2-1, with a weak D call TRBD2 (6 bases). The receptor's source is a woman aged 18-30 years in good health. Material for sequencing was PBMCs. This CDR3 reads CASSREGLPEFF. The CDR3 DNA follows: TGTGCCAGCAGCCGAGAGGGACTCCCAGAGTTCTTC.